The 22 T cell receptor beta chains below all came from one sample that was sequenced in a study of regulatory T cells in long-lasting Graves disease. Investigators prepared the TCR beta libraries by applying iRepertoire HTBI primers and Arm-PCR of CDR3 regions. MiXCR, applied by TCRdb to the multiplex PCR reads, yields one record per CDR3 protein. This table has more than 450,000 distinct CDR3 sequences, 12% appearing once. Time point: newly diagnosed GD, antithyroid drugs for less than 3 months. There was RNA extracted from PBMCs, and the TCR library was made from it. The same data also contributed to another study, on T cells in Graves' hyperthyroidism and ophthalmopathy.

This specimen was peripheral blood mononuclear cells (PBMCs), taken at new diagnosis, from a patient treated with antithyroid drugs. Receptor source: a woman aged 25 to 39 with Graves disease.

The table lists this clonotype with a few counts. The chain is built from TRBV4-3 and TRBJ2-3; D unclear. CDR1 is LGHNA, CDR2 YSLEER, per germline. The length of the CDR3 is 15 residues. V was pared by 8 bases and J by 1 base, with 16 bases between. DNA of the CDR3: TGCGCCAGCCGGCCAGCAGGATCCGGCACAGATACGCAGTATTTT. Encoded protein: CASRPAGSGTDTQYF.

Written as DNA, the CDR3 is TGTGCCAGCAGGCAGACCGGGACTAGCGGGAGAAATGAGCAGTACTTC. Translation gives CASRQTGTSGRNEQYF. The chain carries TRBV5-4 and TRBJ2-4, with 14 bases aligning to TRBD2. Germline V gives CDR1 SGHNT, CDR2 YYREEE (reference sequence). V was pared by 5 bases and J by 13 bases, with 14 bases of the junction left unmatched. The CDR3 spans 16 residues.

This chain's CDR3 is CASSPPGHRLQETQYF. CDR3 sequence (DNA): TGTGCCAGCAGTCCGCCGGGACATCGATTACAAGAGACCCAGTACTTC. The chain links TRBV27 to TRBJ2-5; perhaps TRBD1 as D (6 bases). The CDR3 sequence is 16 residues long. Between the trimmed V and J ends, which lost 5 bases and 2 bases, there was a span of 18 bases. Germline values: CDR1 MNHEY, CDR2 SMNVEV (reference sequence).

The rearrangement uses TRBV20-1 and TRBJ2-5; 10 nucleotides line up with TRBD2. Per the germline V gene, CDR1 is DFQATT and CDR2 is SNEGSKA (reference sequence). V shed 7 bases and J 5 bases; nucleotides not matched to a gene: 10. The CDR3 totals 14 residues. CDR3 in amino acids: CSVQPSGSWETQYF. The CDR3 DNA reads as TGCAGTGTTCAACCTAGCGGGAGTTGGGAGACCCAGTACTTC.

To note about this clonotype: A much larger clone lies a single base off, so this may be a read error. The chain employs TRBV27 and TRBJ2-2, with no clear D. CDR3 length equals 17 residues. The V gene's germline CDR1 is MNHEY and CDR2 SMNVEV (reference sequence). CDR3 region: CVSSPGAGILNTGELFF. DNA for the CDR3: TGTGTCAGCAGTCCCGGCGCTGGGATTTTAAACACCGGGGAGCTGTTTTTT.

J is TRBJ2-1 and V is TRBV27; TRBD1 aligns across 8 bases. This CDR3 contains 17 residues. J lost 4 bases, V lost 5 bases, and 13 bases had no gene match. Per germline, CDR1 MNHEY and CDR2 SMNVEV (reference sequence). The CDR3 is CASSASGQGLQYNEQFF. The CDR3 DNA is TGTGCCAGCAGTGCATCCGGACAGGGACTCCAGTACAATGAGCAGTTCTTC.

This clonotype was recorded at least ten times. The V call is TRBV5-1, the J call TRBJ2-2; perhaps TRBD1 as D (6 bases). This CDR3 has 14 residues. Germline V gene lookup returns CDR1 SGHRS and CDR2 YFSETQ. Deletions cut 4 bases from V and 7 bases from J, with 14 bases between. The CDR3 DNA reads TGCGCCAGCAGCGCCACAGGGATGGGCGGGGAGCTGTTTTTT. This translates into CASSATGMGGELFF.

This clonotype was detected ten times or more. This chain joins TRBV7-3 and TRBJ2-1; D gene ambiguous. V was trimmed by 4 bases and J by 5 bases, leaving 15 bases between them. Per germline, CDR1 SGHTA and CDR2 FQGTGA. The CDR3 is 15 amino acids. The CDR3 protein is CASSSNPVTNNEQFF. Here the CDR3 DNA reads TGTGCCAGCAGCTCGAACCCAGTTACTAACAATGAGCAGTTCTTC.

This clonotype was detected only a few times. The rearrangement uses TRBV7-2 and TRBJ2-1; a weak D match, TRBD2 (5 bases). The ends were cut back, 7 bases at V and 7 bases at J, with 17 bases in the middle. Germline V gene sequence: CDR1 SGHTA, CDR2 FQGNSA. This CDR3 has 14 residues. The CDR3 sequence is CASTPTTTPNEQFF. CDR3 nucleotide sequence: TGTGCCAGCACGCCGACTACCACCCCTAATGAGCAGTTCTTC.

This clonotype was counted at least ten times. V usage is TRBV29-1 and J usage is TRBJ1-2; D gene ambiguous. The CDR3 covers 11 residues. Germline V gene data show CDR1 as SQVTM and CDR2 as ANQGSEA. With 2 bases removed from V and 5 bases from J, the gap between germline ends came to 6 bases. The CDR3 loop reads CSVETGYGYTF. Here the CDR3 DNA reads TGCAGCGTTGAAACTGGGTATGGCTACACCTTC. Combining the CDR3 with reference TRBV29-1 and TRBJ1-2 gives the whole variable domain SAVISQKPSRDICQRGTSLTIQCQVDSQVTMMFWYRQQPGQSLTLIATANQGSEATYESGFVIDKFPISRPNLTFSTLTVSNMSPEDSSIYLCSVETGYGYTFGSGTRLTVV.

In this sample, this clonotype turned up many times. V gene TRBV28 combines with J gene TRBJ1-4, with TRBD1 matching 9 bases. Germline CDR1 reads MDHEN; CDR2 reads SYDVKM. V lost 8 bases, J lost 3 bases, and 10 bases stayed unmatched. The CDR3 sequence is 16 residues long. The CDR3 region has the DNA TGTGCCAGCCGAAAAAACCGGGACAGGGCTAATGAAAAACTGTTTTTT. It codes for CASRKNRDRANEKLFF.

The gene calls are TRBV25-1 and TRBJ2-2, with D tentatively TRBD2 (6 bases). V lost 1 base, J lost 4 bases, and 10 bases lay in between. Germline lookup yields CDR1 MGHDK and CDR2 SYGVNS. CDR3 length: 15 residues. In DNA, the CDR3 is TGTGCCAGCAGTGAATTGGAGGGTGCCACCGGGGAGCTGTTTTTT. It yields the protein CASSELEGATGELFF.

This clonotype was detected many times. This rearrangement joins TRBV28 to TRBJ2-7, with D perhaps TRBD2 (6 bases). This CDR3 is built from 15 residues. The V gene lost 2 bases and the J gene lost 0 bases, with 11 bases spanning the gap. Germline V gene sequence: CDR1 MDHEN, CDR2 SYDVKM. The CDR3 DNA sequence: TGTGCCAGCAGTTTAGGGACTGATAGCTCCTACGAGCAGTACTTC. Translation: CASSLGTDSSYEQYF.

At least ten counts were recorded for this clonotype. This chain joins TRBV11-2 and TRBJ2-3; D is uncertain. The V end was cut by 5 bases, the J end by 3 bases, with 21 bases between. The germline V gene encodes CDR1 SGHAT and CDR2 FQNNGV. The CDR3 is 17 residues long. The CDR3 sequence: CASSPGSGLVMTDTQYF. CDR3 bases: TGTGCCAGCAGCCCGGGTAGTGGTCTAGTAATGACAGATACGCAGTATTTT.

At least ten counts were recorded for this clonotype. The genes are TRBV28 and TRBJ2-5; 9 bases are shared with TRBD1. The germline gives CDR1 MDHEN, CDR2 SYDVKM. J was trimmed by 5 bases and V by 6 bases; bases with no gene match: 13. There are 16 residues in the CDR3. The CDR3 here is CASRYRGLKSAETQYF. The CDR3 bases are TGTGCCAGCAGATACAGGGGGCTGAAATCCGCGGAGACCCAGTACTTC.

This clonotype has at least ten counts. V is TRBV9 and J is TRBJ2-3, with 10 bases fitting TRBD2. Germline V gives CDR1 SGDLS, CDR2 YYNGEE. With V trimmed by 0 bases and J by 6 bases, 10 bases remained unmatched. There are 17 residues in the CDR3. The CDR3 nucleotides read TGTGCCAGCAGCGTAGCTCCGAGCGGGAGGGCCGGCGATACGCAGTATTTT. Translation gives CASSVAPSGRAGDTQYF.

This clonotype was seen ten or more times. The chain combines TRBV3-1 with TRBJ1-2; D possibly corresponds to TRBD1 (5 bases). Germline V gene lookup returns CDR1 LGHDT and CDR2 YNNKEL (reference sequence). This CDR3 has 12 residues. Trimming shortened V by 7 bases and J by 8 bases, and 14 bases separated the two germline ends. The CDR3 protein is CASTGDYAGYTF. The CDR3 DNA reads TGTGCCAGCACCGGGGACTATGCCGGCTACACCTTC. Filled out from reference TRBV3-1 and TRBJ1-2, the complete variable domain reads DTAVSQTPKYLVTQMGNDKSIKCEQNLGHDTMYWYKQDSKKFLKIMFSYNNKELIINETVPNRFSPKSPDKAHLNLHINSLELGDSAVYFCASTGDYAGYTFGSGTRLTVV.

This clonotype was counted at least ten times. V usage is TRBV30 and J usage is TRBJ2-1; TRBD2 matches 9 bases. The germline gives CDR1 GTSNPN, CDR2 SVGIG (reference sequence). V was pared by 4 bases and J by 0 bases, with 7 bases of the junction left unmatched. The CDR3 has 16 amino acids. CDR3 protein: CAWKLAGPTSYNEQFF. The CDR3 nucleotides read TGTGCCTGGAAACTAGCGGGTCCGACCTCCTACAATGAGCAGTTCTTC.

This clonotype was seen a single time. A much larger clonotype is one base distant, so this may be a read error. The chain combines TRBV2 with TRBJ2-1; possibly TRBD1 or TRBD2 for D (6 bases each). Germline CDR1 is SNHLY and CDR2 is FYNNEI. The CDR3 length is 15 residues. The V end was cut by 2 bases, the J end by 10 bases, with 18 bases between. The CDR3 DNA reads TGTGCCAGCAGTGAAAGACGGAGGGATAGGGGGGAGCAGTTCTTC. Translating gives CASSERRRDRGEQFF.

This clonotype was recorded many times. The CDR3 DNA is TGTGCCAGCAGCTCGGAGTCGGGGCTCTATGGCTACACCTTC. Amino acid sequence: CASSSESGLYGYTF. The chain combines TRBV7-9 with TRBJ1-2; D may be TRBD1 (5 bases). The CDR3 has 14 residues. The germline V and J ends were trimmed by 4 bases and 4 bases, with 13 bases remaining between them. Germline V gene sequence: CDR1 SEHNR, CDR2 FQNEAQ (reference sequence).

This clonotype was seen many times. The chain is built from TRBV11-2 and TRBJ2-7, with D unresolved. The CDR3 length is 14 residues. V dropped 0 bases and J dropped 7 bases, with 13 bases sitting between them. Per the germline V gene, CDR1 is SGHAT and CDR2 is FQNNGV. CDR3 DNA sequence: TGTGCCAGCAGCTTAGATCGGTTAGGGTGGGAGCAGTACTTC. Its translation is CASSLDRLGWEQYF.

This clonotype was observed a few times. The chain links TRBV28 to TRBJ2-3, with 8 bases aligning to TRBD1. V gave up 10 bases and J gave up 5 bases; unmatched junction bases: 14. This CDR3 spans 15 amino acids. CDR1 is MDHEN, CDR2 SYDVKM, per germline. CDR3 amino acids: CATRTGSNWLDTQYF. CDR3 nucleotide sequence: TGTGCCACCAGGACAGGGAGTAATTGGCTAGATACGCAGTATTTT. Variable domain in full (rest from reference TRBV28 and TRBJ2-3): DVKVTQSSRYLVKRTGEKVFLECVQDMDHENMFWYRQDPGLGLRLIYFSYDVKMKEKGDIPEGYSVSREKKERFSLILESASTNQTSMYLCATRTGSNWLDTQYFGPGTRLTVL.